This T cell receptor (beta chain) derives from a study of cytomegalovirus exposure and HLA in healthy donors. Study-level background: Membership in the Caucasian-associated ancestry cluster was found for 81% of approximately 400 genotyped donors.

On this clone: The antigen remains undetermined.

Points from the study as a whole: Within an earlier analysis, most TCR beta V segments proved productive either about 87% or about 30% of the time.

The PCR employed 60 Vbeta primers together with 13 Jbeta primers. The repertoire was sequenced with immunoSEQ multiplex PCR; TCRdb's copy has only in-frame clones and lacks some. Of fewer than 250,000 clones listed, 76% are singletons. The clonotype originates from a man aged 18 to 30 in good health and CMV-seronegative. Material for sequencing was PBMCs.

The CDR3: CASSIGQGATEAFF. As DNA, the CDR3 is TGTGCCAGCAGTATCGGACAGGGGGCCACTGAAGCTTTCTTT. The chain employs TRBV2 and TRBJ1-1; 11 bases are a match to TRBD1. CDR3 size: 14 residues. V lost 5 bases, J lost 4 bases, and 3 bases stayed unmatched. Germline V gene lookup returns CDR1 SNHLY and CDR2 FYNNEI.